The T cell receptor beta chain under discussion was sequenced for a study of long-term antiretroviral therapy in people with HIV. General observations from the study: Investigators report no available data on ART adherence, viral resistance or therapy changes. Post-ART diversity increased but stayed below transplant donor controls.

The CDR3 has 15 residues. Trimming removed 1 base from V and 5 bases from J, with 12 bases in between. Looked up from germline, CDR1 is PRHDT and CDR2 is FYEKMQ (reference sequence). Specimens carried about 0.95-11 million cryopreserved PBMC before DNA extraction. This clone was detected once. Its antigen is still unknown. The run of the v3.0 immunoSEQ assay was at survey level. The data were produced by immunoSEQ multiplex PCR, yet TCRdb's version contains in-frame clones alone and is incomplete. This sample carries some 22,000 clones, around nine tenths of them seen once, and the ten largest clones take around 6.5%.

The chain joins TRBV13 to TRBJ2-1, with D possibly TRBD2 on 6 matching bases. This TCR derives from a man in his 60s with HIV. The sequences come from unsorted PBMCs, collected 0.6 years after starting antiretroviral therapy. The CDR3 protein is CASSLDPGAHNEQFF. The CDR3, as DNA: TGTGCCAGCAGCTTAGATCCGGGAGCGCACAATGAGCAGTTCTTC. Full variable domain (outside the CDR3, taken from reference TRBV13 and TRBJ2-1): AAGVIQSPRHLIKEKRETATLKCYPIPRHDTVYWYQQGPGQDPQFLISFYEKMQSDKGSIPDRFSAQQFSDYHSELNMSSLELGDSALYFCASSLDPGAHNEQFFGPGTRLTVL.